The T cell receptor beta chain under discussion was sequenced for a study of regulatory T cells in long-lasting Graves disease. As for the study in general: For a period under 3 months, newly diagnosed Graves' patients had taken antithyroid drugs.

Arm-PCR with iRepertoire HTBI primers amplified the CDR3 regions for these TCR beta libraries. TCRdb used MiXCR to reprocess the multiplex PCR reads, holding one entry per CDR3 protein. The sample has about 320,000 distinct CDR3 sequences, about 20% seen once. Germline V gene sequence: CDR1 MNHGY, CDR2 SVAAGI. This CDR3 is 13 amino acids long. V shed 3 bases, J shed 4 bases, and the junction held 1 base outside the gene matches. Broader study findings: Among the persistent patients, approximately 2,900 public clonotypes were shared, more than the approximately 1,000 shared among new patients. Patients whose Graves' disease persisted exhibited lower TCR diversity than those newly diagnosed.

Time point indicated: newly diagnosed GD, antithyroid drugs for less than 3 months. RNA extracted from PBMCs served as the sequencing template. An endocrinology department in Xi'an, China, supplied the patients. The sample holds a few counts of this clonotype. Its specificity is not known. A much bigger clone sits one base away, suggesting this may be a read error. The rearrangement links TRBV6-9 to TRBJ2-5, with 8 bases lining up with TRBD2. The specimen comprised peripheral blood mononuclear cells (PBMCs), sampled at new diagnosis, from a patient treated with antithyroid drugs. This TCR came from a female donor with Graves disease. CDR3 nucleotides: TGTGCCAGCAGTTACGCGGGAGGAGAGACCCAGTACTTC. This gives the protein CASSYAGGETQYF.